These T cell receptor beta chains were read from a single sample in a study of blood T cell repertoires in COVID-19. Method: immunoSEQ multiplex PCR; TCRdb's copy keeps in-frame clones and lacks some. Here the sample spans under 200,000 clones, 65% to 85% being singletons. Input material: peripheral blood. The source of these receptors is a human donor with acute or convalescent COVID-19. The donor label of this sample is uncertain. CDR3s include the opening cysteine and the closing phenylalanine or tryptophan. D genes are given only for firm matches. The size entry is marked missing in some rows and otherwise reads once, few, many or a size class.

clone size,J gene,D gene,V gene,CDR3 protein,CDR3 DNA
.,TRBJ1-3,TRBD1,TRBV14,CASSRVPGQGLSSGNTIYF,TGTGCCAGCAGCCGCGTCCCGGGACAGGGGCTAAGCTCTGGAAACACCATATATTTT
once,TRBJ2-7,TRBD2,TRBV6-6,CASSPRGTSGSYEQYF,TGTGCCAGCAGTCCCCGGGGGACTAGCGGGTCCTACGAGCAGTACTTC
.,TRBJ2-5,.,TRBV11-3,CASSRGRMGLTQETQYF,TGTGCCAGCAGCCGGGGTAGAATGGGCCTCACCCAAGAGACCCAGTACTTC
.,TRBJ2-3,TRBD2,TRBV7-2,CASSRTSGGATSDTQYF,TGTGCCAGCAGTCGGACTAGCGGGGGGGCAACCTCAGATACGCAGTATTTT
.,TRBJ1-5,.,TRBV30,CAWSVTGLYQPQHF,TGTGCCTGGAGTGTAACAGGGCTGTATCAGCCCCAGCATTTT
.,TRBJ2-7,.,TRBV11-1,CASSNGRDKSYEQYF,TGTGCCAGCAGCAATGGACGGGACAAATCCTACGAGCAGTACTTC
.,TRBJ2-3,TRBD2,TRBV7-9,CASSPIAGYTDTQYF,TGTGCCAGCAGCCCGATAGCGGGGTACACAGATACGCAGTATTTT
.,TRBJ2-7,TRBD1,TRBV11-2,CASSLERQGNEQYF,TGTGCCAGCAGCTTAGAGCGACAGGGGAACGAGCAGTACTTC
.,TRBJ2-1,TRBD2,TRBV6-2/TRBV6-3,CASTPFDPSRQGKGLAGGNEQFF,TGTGCCAGCACCCCCTTCGACCCTAGCCGACAGGGGAAAGGACTAGCGGGAGGCAATGAGCAGTTCTTC
.,TRBJ1-2,TRBD1,TRBV30,CAWSAGTGFYGYTF,TGTGCCTGGAGCGCCGGGACAGGATTCTATGGCTACACCTTC
.,TRBJ1-1,.,TRBV5-1,CASSLNNRALGEAFF,TGCGCCAGCAGCTTAAACAACAGGGCTTTGGGTGAAGCTTTCTTT
.,TRBJ1-6,.,TRBV6-5,CASLGQSSYNSPLHF,TGTGCCAGCCTGGGACAAAGCTCCTATAATTCACCCCTCCACTTT
.,TRBJ1-1,TRBD1,TRBV28,CASSSPGTGNTEAFF,TGTGCCAGCAGTTCCCCCGGGACAGGGAACACTGAAGCTTTCTTT
.,TRBJ2-7,.,TRBV5-1,CASSSDGQSLVEQYF,TGCGCCAGCAGCTCAGACGGACAGAGCCTAGTCGAGCAGTACTTC
.,TRBJ1-6,.,TRBV6-5,CASSYGLDSPLHF,TGTGCCAGCAGTTACGGGCTCGATTCACCCCTCCACTTT
once,TRBJ1-2,.,TRBV2,CASGQSNYGYTF,TGTGCCAGCGGACAGTCTAACTATGGCTACACCTTC
.,TRBJ2-3,.,TRBV25-1,CASSVQGTDTQYF,TGTGCCAGCAGTGTCCAGGGGACAGATACGCAGTATTTT
.,TRBJ2-4,.,TRBV7-2,CASSWTVWGVAKNIQYF,TGTGCCAGCAGCTGGACGGTTTGGGGCGTAGCCAAAAACATTCAGTACTTC
.,TRBJ2-5,.,TRBV19,CASSIGKGGYQETQYF,TGTGCCAGTAGTATAGGAAAAGGAGGGTATCAAGAGACCCAGTACTTC
.,TRBJ2-7,.,TRBV2,CASSLQGRSYEQYF,TGTGCCAGCAGCCTGCAGGGCAGGTCCTACGAGCAGTACTTC
once,TRBJ2-5,.,TRBV7-9,CASSRRQDRETQYF,TGTGCCAGCAGCCGTCGACAAGACAGAGAGACCCAGTACTTC
.,TRBJ2-3,.,TRBV5-1,CASSLPGLRRGISGMNTQYF,TGCGCCAGCAGCTTACCGGGACTCCGACGGGGGATCAGTGGGATGAATACGCAGTATTTT
.,TRBJ2-1,.,TRBV30,CAWSVAVSYNEQFF,TGTGCCTGGAGTGTAGCGGTCTCCTACAATGAGCAGTTCTTC
.,TRBJ2-1,TRBD1,TRBV19,CASSILTQGVGEQFF,TGTGCCAGTAGTATACTAACCCAGGGGGTCGGGGAGCAGTTCTTC
.,TRBJ1-1,TRBD1,TRBV6-5,CASGRDRGRTEAFF,TGTGCCAGCGGCCGGGACAGGGGTCGAACTGAAGCTTTCTTT